What follows describes a single T cell receptor (beta chain). V was clipped by 0 bases and J by 5 bases; unmatched bases: 8. The CDR3 contains 17 residues. Germline V CDR1 and CDR2: LGHNA, YSLEER. These data are taken from a study of T cell changes during pregnancy in multiple sclerosis. Using immunoSEQ multiplex PCR, the repertoire was profiled, and TCRdb retains in-frame clones only, with some absent. This sample has roughly 65,000 clones, with around 90% found just once. This receptor was obtained from a female donor in good health, enrolled as a control in a pregnancy study. Here the sequenced sample was peripheral blood, taken in the third trimester of pregnancy. The chain carries TRBV4-3 and TRBJ2-5; 11 bases match TRBD1. The CDR3 protein is CASSQEPRTGGLETQYF. The CDR3 region has the DNA TGCGCCAGCAGCCAAGAACCCAGGACAGGGGGCTTGGAGACCCAGTACTTC.